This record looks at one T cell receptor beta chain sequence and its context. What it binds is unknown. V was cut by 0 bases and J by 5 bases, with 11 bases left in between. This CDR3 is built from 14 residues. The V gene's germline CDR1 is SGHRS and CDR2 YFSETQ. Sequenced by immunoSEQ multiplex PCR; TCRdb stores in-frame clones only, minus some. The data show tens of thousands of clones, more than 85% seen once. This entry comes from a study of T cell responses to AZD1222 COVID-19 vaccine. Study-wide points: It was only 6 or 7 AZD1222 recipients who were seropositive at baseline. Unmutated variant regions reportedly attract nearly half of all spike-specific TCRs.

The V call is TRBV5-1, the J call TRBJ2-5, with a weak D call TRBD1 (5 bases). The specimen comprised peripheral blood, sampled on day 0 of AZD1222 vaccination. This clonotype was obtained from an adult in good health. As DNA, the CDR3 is TGCGCCAGCAGCTTGGCCGGGCAGGGTGAGACCCAGTACTTC. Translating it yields CASSLAGQGETQYF. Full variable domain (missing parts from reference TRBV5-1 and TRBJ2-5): KAGVTQTPRYLIKTRGQQVTLSCSPISGHRSVSWYQQTPGQGLQFLFEYFSETQRNKGNFPGRFSGRQFSNSRSEMNVSTLELGDSALYLCASSLAGQGETQYFGPGTRLLVL.